The 4 T cell receptor beta chains below were found in one sample sequenced in a study of T cells of healthy individuals. TCRdb itself ran the 5' RACE reads through MiXCR, one entry per CDR3 protein. This sample has around 100,000 distinct CDR3 sequences; 15% to 20% occur once, and the top ten carry 6% to 8%. Receptors originate from a human donor in good health.

This clonotype was counted only a few times. This chain joins TRBV7-9 and TRBJ2-7; unclear D gene. The germline V gene has CDR1 SEHNR and CDR2 FQNEAQ (reference sequence). Trimming shortened V by 4 bases and J by 1 base, and 2 bases separated the two germline ends. The CDR3 length is 11 residues. The CDR3 loop reads CASSWSYEQYF. In DNA, the CDR3 is TGTGCCAGCAGCTGGTCCTACGAGCAGTACTTC.

This clonotype has a count of ten or more. The rearrangement uses TRBV5-1 and TRBJ1-1; D ambiguous. The CDR3 totals 14 residues. Looked up from germline, CDR1 is SGHRS and CDR2 is YFSETQ. The V gene lost 3 bases and the J gene lost 1 base, with 10 bases spanning the gap. CDR3 sequence reads: CASSSSVGNTEAFF. The CDR3 DNA is TGCGCCAGCAGCTCCTCGGTCGGGAACACTGAAGCTTTCTTT.

The chain carries TRBV4-2 and TRBJ2-7; 8 bases are a match to TRBD1. Trimming cost V 1 base and J 4 bases; bases outside gene matches: 9. This CDR3 comprises 16 residues. Germline-derived CDR1 and CDR2 are LGHNA and YNFKEQ. As DNA, the CDR3 is TGTGCCAGCAGCCAAGCAGGGGGCAGGCTTGAGTACGAGCAGTACTTC. Its translation: CASSQAGGRLEYEQYF.

The sample holds many counts of this clonotype. The rearrangement uses TRBV7-9 and TRBJ1-1; D might be TRBD1 (6 bases). Germline CDR1 and CDR2: SEHNR and FQNEAQ (reference sequence). V lost 1 base and J lost 8, with 17 bases in between. The CDR3 totals 15 residues. The CDR3 DNA follows: TGTGCCAGCAGCTTAGGAGGGGGATCTGGCGGGGAAGCTTTCTTT. Amino acids: CASSLGGGSGGEAFF.